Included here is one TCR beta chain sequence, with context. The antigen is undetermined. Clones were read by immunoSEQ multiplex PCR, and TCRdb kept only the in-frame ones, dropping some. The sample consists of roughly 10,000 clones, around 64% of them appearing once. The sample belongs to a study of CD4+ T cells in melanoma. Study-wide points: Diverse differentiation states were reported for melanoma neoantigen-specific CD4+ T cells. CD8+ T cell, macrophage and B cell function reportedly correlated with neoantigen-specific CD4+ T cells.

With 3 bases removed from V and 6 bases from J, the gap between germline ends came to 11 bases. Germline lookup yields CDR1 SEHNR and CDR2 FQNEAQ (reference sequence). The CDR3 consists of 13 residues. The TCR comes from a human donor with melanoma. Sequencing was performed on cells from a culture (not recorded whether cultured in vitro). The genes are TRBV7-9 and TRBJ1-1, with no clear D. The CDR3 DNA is TGTGCCAGCAGCTTCATCGGGGTGGCTGAAGCTTTCTTT. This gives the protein CASSFIGVAEAFF. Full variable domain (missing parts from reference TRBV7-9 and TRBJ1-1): DTGVSQNPRHKITKRGQNVTFRCDPISEHNRLYWYRQTLGQGPEFLTYFQNEAQLEKSRLLSDRFSAERPKGSFSTLEIQRTEQGDSAMYLCASSFIGVAEAFFGQGTRLTVV.